These 13 T cell receptor beta chains share one sample of origin, sequenced in a study of blood T cell repertoires in COVID-19 (TCRdb year 2020). Library prep was done by the immunoSEQ multiplex PCR assay. TCRdb carries this immuneACCESS record with in-frame sequences only. Its versions omit some clonotypes, under half of them owing to an unresolved V gene in the studies checked, with the rest unexplained. The sample contains fewer than 90,000 clones, roughly 80% of them found a single time. Of the sample, 12% is held by the ten largest clones. Source material: peripheral blood. These receptors all come from a human donor in a cohort sampled during active COVID-19.

This chain joins TRBV19 and TRBJ2-2, with D perhaps matching TRBD2 (6 bases). This CDR3 is 14 amino acids long. V shed 7 bases and J shed 5 bases, with 14 bases lying between them. CDR1 is LNHDA, CDR2 SQIVND, per germline (reference sequence). The CDR3: CASTPGLQTGELFF. The CDR3 coding sequence is TGTGCCAGTACTCCGGGACTTCAGACCGGGGAGCTGTTTTTT.

This clone was found a few times. The CDR3 reads CASSFGQGGSGANVLTF. The CDR3 DNA reads TGTGCCAGCAGCTTTGGGCAGGGGGGCTCTGGGGCCAACGTCCTGACTTTC. V is TRBV7-9 and J is TRBJ2-6; D perhaps matches TRBD1 (7 bases). Looked up from germline, CDR1 is SEHNR and CDR2 is FQNEAQ (reference sequence). With 3 bases removed from V and 0 bases from J, the gap between germline ends came to 12 bases. The CDR3 runs 17 residues.

J is TRBJ1-4 and V is TRBV9, with TRBD1 identical over 11 bases. The CDR3 runs 16 residues. J was trimmed by 6 bases and V by 4 bases; bases with no gene match: 8. Germline V gene sequence: CDR1 SGDLS, CDR2 YYNGEE. The CDR3 DNA is TGTGCCAGCAGCCCTACGGGGGACAGGGGGTATGAAAAACTGTTTTTT. Its translation is CASSPTGDRGYEKLFF.

This chain's CDR3 is CASSLEVSGNSYNEQFF. In nucleotides, the CDR3 is TGCGCCAGCAGCTTGGAGGTTAGCGGGAACTCCTACAATGAGCAGTTCTTC. The rearrangement uses TRBV5-1 and TRBJ2-1; 8 nucleotides match TRBD2. Trimming cost V 0 bases and J 0 bases; bases outside gene matches: 5. The germline CDR1 and CDR2 sequences are SGHRS and YFSETQ. This CDR3 has 17 amino acids.

The chain employs TRBV5-1 and TRBJ2-2, with 9 nucleotides matching TRBD1. The CDR3 loop spans 15 amino acids. V lost 6 bases, J lost 6 bases, and 9 bases stayed unmatched. The germline V gene encodes CDR1 SGHRS and CDR2 YFSETQ. In DNA, the CDR3 is TGCGCCAGCAAACAGGGGGCAAAGGACGCCGGGGAGCTGTTTTTT. It specifies CASKQGAKDAGELFF.

The chain uses TRBV5-1 and TRBJ2-5; 8 nucleotides agree with TRBD1. The J segment lost 1 base and the V segment lost 4 bases, leaving 6 bases of the junction unmatched. The CDR3 sequence is 15 residues long. Germline V gene lookup returns CDR1 SGHRS and CDR2 YFSETQ. CDR3 nucleotides: TGCGCCAGCAGCGACCGGGGGACAGGCCAAGAGACCCAGTACTTC. It yields the protein CASSDRGTGQETQYF.

This sequence joins TRBV5-8 and TRBJ1-2, with D perhaps TRBD1 (6 bases). There are 14 residues in the CDR3. CDR1 is SGHTS, CDR2 YDEGEE, per germline. With 5 bases removed from V and 3 bases from J, the gap between germline ends came to 14 bases. The CDR3 loop is CASRQNRVHYGYTF. The CDR3 DNA reads as TGTGCCAGCAGACAGAACAGGGTACACTATGGCTACACCTTC.

The V call is TRBV18, the J call TRBJ2-2; TRBD2 might be the D (6 bases). Per germline, CDR1 KGHSH and CDR2 LQKENI. There are 16 residues in the CDR3. The V end lost 0 bases, the J end lost 3 bases, and 11 bases lay between the germline ends. CDR3 sequence: CASSPPAGRHTGELFF. For the CDR3, the DNA is TGTGCCAGCTCACCACCAGCGGGCCGTCACACCGGGGAGCTGTTTTTT.

CDR3 nucleotide sequence: TGTGCCAGCAGTGGCCCCGGGACAGGGGTCTCCTACGAGCAGTACTTC. Protein: CASSGPGTGVSYEQYF. This rearrangement joins TRBV6-6 to TRBJ2-7; TRBD1 matches 10 bases. The V and J ends lost 5 bases and 0 bases, in that order; junction bases with no gene match: 7. CDR1 is MNHNY and CDR2 is SVGAGI in the germline V gene (reference sequence). The CDR3 runs to 16 residues.

The V gene is TRBV30, the J gene TRBJ2-1; TRBD2 matches 9 bases. CDR1 GTSNPN and CDR2 SVGIG come from the germline V gene (reference sequence). V gave up 0 bases and J gave up 3 bases; unmatched junction bases: 6. CDR3 length equals 16 residues. The CDR3 nucleotides are TGTGCCTGGAGTGTAGTAGCGGGGGAGAACTACAATGAGCAGTTCTTC. Its translation is CAWSVVAGENYNEQFF. Complete variable domain (other parts from reference TRBV30 and TRBJ2-1): SQTIHQWPATLVQPVGSPLSLECTVEGTSNPNLYWYRQAAGRGLQLLFYSVGIGQISSEVPQNLSASRPQDRQFILSSKKLLLSDSGFYLCAWSVVAGENYNEQFFGPGTRLTVL.

The V and J genes are TRBV9 and TRBJ1-1; a possible D gene is TRBD1 (5 bases). The V gene lost 4 bases and the J gene lost 4 bases, with 17 bases spanning the gap. CDR1 is SGDLS, CDR2 YYNGEE, per germline. This CDR3 contains 15 residues. DNA for the CDR3: TGTGCCAGCAGCCCTAGGTCGGGGGGGACCACTGAAGCTTTCTTT. It codes for CASSPRSGGTTEAFF.

The J gene is TRBJ1-2, the V gene TRBV5-1, with a possible D match to TRBD1 (6 bases). Germline values: CDR1 SGHRS, CDR2 YFSETQ. V lost 4 bases to trimming and J lost 8 bases, with 21 bases between them. CDR3 size: 15 residues. The CDR3, as DNA: TGCGCCAGCAGCCCCTATGTCGGGGGGGGCGAGGGCTACACCTTC. This sequence encodes CASSPYVGGGEGYTF.

This chain joins TRBV30 and TRBJ2-4; D might be TRBD1 (6 bases). The CDR3 loop spans 17 amino acids. The germline gives CDR1 GTSNPN, CDR2 SVGIG (reference sequence). V was trimmed by 0 bases and J by 3 bases, leaving 18 bases between them. DNA for the CDR3: TGTGCCTGGAGTGTAACAGGGCGAGGATGGGACAAAAACATTCAGTACTTC. This codes for CAWSVTGRGWDKNIQYF.